A single sample is the source of the 15 T cell receptor beta chains below, sequenced in a study of cytomegalovirus exposure and HLA in healthy donors. Amplification used 60 Vbeta primers and 13 Jbeta primers. This table comes from immunoSEQ multiplex PCR, and its TCRdb copy is limited to in-frame clones, with some not included. The sample contains roughly 200,000 clones, roughly 80% of which appear only once. Sample: PBMCs. These receptors were collected from a woman in her late teens or twenties in good health and CMV-seronegative.

This rearrangement joins TRBV28 to TRBJ1-1; the match to TRBD1 covers 7 bases. J lost 0 bases, V lost 4 bases, and 2 bases had no gene match. The germline gives CDR1 MDHEN, CDR2 SYDVKM. This CDR3 is built from 14 residues. CDR3 nucleotides: TGTGCCAGCAGTTCAGGGGGGATGAACACTGAAGCTTTCTTT. Translating it yields CASSSGGMNTEAFF.

J is TRBJ2-7 and V is TRBV18, with 8 bases that match TRBD1. With 2 bases clipped from V and 12 bases from J, the junction kept 12 bases outside the gene matches. The germline V gene has CDR1 KGHSH and CDR2 LQKENI. This CDR3 has 14 residues. The chain's CDR3 is CASSPKSYGQGLYF. The CDR3 nucleotides are TGTGCCAGCTCACCAAAATCCTACGGACAGGGACTGTACTTC.

This clone showed up just once. The V and J genes are TRBV9 and TRBJ2-3; D might be TRBD1 (6 bases). V was trimmed by 5 bases and J by 4 bases, leaving 14 bases between them. Germline V CDR1 and CDR2: SGDLS, YYNGEE. The CDR3 extends over 14 amino acids. As DNA, the CDR3 is TGTGCCAGCAGTCCCCGACAGGACGCAGATACGCAGTATTTT. Its translation is CASSPRQDADTQYF.

V and J are TRBV4-1 and TRBJ2-2; D possibly corresponds to TRBD1 (6 bases). Per the germline V gene, CDR1 is MGHRA and CDR2 is YSYEKL. Trimming removed 3 bases from V and 1 base from J, with 9 bases in between. CDR3 length: 15 amino acids. The DNA of the CDR3 is TGCGCCAGCAGCCATGCGGACAGGAACACCGGGGAGCTGTTTTTT. This encodes CASSHADRNTGELFF.

The chain uses TRBV6-5 and TRBJ2-2; D gene ambiguous. This CDR3 comprises 14 residues. Germline V CDR1 and CDR2: MNHEY, SVGAGI. V shed 6 bases and J shed 0 bases, with 8 bases lying between them. The CDR3 nucleotides read TGTGCCAGCAGACCGACACCGAACACCGGGGAGCTGTTTTTT. Protein sequence: CASRPTPNTGELFF.

The chain combines TRBV7-2 with TRBJ2-2; perhaps TRBD2 as D (5 bases). Germline V gives CDR1 SGHTA, CDR2 FQGNSA. The length of the CDR3 is 16 residues. Trimming stripped 1 base from V and 2 bases from J, with 11 bases between. The CDR3 loop reads CASSLGLAENTGELFF. CDR3 sequence (DNA): TGTGCCAGCAGCTTAGGGCTAGCAGAAAACACCGGGGAGCTGTTTTTT.

The chain has TRBV10-3 and TRBJ1-2; TRBD1 aligns across 11 bases. V was pared by 8 bases and J by 4 bases, with 12 bases of the junction left unmatched. CDR3 length: 16 residues. Germline CDR1 ENHRY, CDR2 SYGVKD. The DNA for the CDR3 is TGTGCCATCGGAGCAGCCTCCGGGACAGGGGGCTATGGCTACACCTTC. Translated, it gives CAIGAASGTGGYGYTF.

This rearrangement joins TRBV5-6 to TRBJ1-1; no definite D call. The CDR3 consists of 16 residues. V was cut by 0 bases and J by 0 bases, with 12 bases left in between. Per germline, CDR1 SGHDT and CDR2 YYEEEE. CDR3 bases: TGTGCCAGCAGCTTGGCCTACGTCAGGATGAACACTGAAGCTTTCTTT. Encoded protein: CASSLAYVRMNTEAFF.

This clone was found a few times. The V call is TRBV2, the J call TRBJ2-3, with D hard to call. Germline CDR1 reads SNHLY; CDR2 reads FYNNEI. This CDR3 contains 14 residues. The V end was cut by 3 bases, the J end by 2 bases, with 9 bases between. The CDR3 here is CASSEGRLTDTQYF. The CDR3 DNA reads TGTGCCAGCAGTGAGGGCAGGCTCACAGATACGCAGTATTTT.

This clone was seen a handful of times. The chain has TRBV14 and TRBJ1-3; D is unclear. Looked up from germline, CDR1 is SGHDN and CDR2 is FVKESK. The CDR3 has 15 residues. The ends were cut back, 2 bases at V and 1 base at J, with 9 bases in the middle. CDR3: CASSQRRISGNTIYF. CDR3 sequence (DNA): TGTGCCAGCAGCCAACGCAGGATATCTGGAAACACCATATATTTT.

In this sample, this clone turned up a few times. This chain links TRBV7-8 with TRBJ2-4, with 10 bases lining up with TRBD1. The CDR3 has 18 residues. V lost 4 bases and J lost 0; bases outside the gene matches: 9. Germline V gene sequence: CDR1 SGHVS, CDR2 FQNEAQ. CDR3 in amino acids: CASSSALDRGRAKNIQYF. Written as DNA, the CDR3 is TGTGCCAGCAGCTCAGCTTTGGACAGGGGGAGAGCCAAAAACATTCAGTACTTC.

The count of this clone is one. This chain joins TRBV28 and TRBJ1-3, with TRBD1 matching 9 bases. This CDR3 has 20 amino acids. The trim removed 6 bases at V and 3 bases at J, leaving 21 bases unmatched. The germline gives CDR1 MDHEN, CDR2 SYDVKM. Written as DNA, the CDR3 is TGTGCCAGCAGAACAACCTCCGGGACAGGGATCTTTTCGGGTGGAAACACCATATATTTT. Protein sequence: CASRTTSGTGIFSGGNTIYF. Full variable domain (missing parts from reference TRBV28 and TRBJ1-3): DVKVTQSSRYLVKRTGEKVFLECVQDMDHENMFWYRQDPGLGLRLIYFSYDVKMKEKGDIPEGYSVSREKKERFSLILESASTNQTSMYLCASRTTSGTGIFSGGNTIYFGEGSWLTVV.

The chain is built from TRBV11-2 and TRBJ2-3, with D perhaps matching TRBD2 (5 bases). Trimming shortened V by 3 bases and J by 5 bases, and 15 bases separated the two germline ends. The CDR3 loop spans 15 amino acids. Germline lookup yields CDR1 SGHAT and CDR2 FQNNGV. The CDR3 coding sequence is TGTGCCAGCAGCTTTGCACTTCTAGCACGAGATACGCAGTATTTT. It specifies CASSFALLARDTQYF. Together with reference TRBV11-2 and TRBJ2-3, the CDR3 gives the full variable domain: EAGVAQSPRYKIIEKRQSVAFWCNPISGHATLYWYQQILGQGPKLLIQFQNNGVVDDSQLPKDRFSAERLKGVDSTLKIQPAKLEDSAVYLCASSFALLARDTQYFGPGTRLTVL.

The V and J genes are TRBV7-6 and TRBJ2-5, with D perhaps TRBD2 (5 bases). This CDR3 contains 14 residues. V shed 5 bases and J shed 4 bases, with 14 bases lying between them. Germline CDR1 SGHVS, CDR2 FNYEAQ. CDR3 nucleotides: TGTGCCAGCAGCGCGGGCCTCTCCGGAGAGACCCAGTACTTC. Amino acids: CASSAGLSGETQYF.

There are a few counts of this clone. The rearrangement links TRBV7-9 to TRBJ1-1, with 8 nucleotides matching TRBD1. Trimming removed 6 bases from V and 5 bases from J; junction bases left unmatched: 5. The CDR3 has 13 residues. Germline CDR1 SEHNR, CDR2 FQNEAQ (reference sequence). CDR3 nucleotide sequence: TGTGCCAGCAGATGGACAGGGAATACTGAAGCTTTCTTT. This gives the protein CASRWTGNTEAFF.